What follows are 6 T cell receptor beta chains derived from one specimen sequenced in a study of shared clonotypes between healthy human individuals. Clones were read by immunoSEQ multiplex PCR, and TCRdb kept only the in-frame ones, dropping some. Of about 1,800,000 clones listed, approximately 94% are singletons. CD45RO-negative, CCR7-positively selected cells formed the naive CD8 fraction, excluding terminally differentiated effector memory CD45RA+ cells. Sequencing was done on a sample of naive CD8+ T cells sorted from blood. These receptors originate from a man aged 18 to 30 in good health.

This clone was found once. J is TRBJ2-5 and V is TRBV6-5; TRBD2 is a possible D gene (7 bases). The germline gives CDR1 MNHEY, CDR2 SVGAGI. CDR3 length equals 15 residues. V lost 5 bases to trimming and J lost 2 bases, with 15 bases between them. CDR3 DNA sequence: TGTGCCAGCAGTGCGCTGGGGGGGACACAAGAGACCCAGTACTTC. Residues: CASSALGGTQETQYF.

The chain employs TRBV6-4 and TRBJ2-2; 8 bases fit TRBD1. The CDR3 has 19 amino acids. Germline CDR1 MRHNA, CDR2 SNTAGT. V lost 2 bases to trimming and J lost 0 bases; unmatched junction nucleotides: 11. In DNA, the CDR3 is TGTGCCAGCAGTGACGAGACAGGGGTTTTCTTCACGAACACCGGGGAGCTGTTTTTT. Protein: CASSDETGVFFTNTGELFF.

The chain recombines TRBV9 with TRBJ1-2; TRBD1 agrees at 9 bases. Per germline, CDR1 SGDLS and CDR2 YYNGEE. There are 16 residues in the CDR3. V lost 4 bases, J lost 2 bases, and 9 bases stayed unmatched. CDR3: CASSTAGTGLNYGYTF. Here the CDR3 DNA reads TGTGCCAGCAGCACCGCCGGGACAGGGTTAAACTATGGCTACACCTTC.

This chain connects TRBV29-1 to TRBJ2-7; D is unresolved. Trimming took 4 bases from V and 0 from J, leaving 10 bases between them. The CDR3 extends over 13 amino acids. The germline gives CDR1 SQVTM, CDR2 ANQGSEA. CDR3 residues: CSVGSGPSYEQYF. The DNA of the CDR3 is TGCAGCGTTGGGTCCGGCCCCTCCTACGAGCAGTACTTC.

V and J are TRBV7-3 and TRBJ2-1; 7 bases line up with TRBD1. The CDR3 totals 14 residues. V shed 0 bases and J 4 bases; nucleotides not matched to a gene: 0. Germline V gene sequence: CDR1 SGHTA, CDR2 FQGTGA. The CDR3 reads CASSLTGQYNEQFF. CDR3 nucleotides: TGTGCCAGCAGCTTAACGGGACAGTACAATGAGCAGTTCTTC.

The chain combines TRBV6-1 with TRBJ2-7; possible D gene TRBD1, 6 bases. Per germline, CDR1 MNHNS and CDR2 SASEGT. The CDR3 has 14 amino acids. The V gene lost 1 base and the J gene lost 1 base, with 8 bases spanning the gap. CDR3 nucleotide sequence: TGTGCCAGCAGTGAAGATACAGGGTCCTACGAGCAGTACTTC. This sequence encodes CASSEDTGSYEQYF.